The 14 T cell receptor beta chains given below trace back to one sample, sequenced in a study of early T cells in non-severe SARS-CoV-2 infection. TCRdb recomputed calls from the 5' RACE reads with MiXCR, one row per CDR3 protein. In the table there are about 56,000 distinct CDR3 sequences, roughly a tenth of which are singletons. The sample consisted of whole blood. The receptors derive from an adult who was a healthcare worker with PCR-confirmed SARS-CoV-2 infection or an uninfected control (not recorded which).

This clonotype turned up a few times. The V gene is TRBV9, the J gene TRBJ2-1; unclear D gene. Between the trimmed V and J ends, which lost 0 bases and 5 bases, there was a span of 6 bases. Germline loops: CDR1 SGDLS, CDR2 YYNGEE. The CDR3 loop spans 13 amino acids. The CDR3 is CASSVGADNEQFF. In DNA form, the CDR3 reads TGTGCCAGCAGCGTAGGCGCGGACAATGAGCAGTTCTTC.

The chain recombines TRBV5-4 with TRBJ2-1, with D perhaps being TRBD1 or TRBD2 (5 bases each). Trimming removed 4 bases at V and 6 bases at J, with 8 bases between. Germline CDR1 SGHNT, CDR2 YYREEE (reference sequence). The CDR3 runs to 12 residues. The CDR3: CASSGGRNEQFF. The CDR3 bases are TGTGCCAGCAGCGGGGGACGCAATGAGCAGTTCTTC.

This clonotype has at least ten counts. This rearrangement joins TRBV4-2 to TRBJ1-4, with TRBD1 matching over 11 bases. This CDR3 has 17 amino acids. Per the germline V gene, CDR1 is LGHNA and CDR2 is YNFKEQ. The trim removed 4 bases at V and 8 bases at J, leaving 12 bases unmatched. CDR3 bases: TGTGCCAGCAGCCCCACCGGGACAGGGGGGCTCAAAGAAAAACTGTTTTTT. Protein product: CASSPTGTGGLKEKLFF.

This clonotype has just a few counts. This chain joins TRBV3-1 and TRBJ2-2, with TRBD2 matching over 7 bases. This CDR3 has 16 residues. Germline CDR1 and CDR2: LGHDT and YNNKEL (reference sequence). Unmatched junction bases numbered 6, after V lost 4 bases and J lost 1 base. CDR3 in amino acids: CASSRLLAGNTGELFF. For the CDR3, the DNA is TGTGCCAGCAGCCGCCTATTAGCGGGGAACACCGGGGAGCTGTTTTTT.

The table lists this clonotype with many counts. Here the CDR3 reads CASRRDSFNQPQHF. The CDR3, as DNA: TGTGCCAGCAGGCGGGACAGTTTCAATCAGCCCCAGCATTTT. V is TRBV2 and J is TRBJ1-5, with 7 bases aligning to TRBD1. The V segment lost 6 bases and the J segment 3 bases; nucleotides outside the gene matches: 5. Germline V CDR1 and CDR2: SNHLY, FYNNEI. The CDR3 contains 14 residues.

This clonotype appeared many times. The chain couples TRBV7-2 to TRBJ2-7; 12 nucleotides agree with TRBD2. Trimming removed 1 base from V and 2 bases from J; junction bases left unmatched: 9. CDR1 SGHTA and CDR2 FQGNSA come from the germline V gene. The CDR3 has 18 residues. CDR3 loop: CASSLGPPGLAGAYEQYF. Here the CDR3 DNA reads TGTGCCAGCAGCTTAGGGCCTCCGGGACTAGCGGGTGCCTACGAGCAGTACTTC.

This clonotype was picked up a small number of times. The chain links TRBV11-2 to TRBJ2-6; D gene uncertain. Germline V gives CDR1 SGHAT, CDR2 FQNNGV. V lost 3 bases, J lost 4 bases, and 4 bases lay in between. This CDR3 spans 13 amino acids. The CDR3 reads CASSLDGANVLTF. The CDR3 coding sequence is TGTGCCAGCAGCTTGGACGGGGCCAACGTCCTGACTTTC.

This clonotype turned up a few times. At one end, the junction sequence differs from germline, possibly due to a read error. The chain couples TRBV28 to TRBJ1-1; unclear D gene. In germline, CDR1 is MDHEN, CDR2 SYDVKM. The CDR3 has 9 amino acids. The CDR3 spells CASSFRPVF. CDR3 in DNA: TGTGCCAGCAGTTTTCGACCCGTTTTT. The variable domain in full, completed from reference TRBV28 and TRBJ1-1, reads DVKVTQSSRYLVKRTGEKVFLECVQDMDHENMFWYRQDPGLGLRLIYFSYDVKMKEKGDIPEGYSVSREKKERFSLILESASTNQTSMYLCASSFRPVFGQGTRLTVV.

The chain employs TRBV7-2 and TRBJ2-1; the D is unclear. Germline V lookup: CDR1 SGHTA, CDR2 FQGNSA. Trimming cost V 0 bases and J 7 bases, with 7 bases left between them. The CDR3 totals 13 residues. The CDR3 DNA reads TGTGCCAGCAGCTTAGCCTGGGTTAATGAGCAGTTCTTC. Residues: CASSLAWVNEQFF.

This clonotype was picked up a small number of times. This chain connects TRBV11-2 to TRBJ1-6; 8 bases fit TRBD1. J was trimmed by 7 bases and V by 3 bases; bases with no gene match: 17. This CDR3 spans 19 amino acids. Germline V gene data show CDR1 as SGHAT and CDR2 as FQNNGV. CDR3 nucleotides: TGTGCCAGCAGCTTTTCTGAAAATTTCGGCAGGGGGCTGAATTCACCCCTCCACTTT. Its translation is CASSFSENFGRGLNSPLHF.

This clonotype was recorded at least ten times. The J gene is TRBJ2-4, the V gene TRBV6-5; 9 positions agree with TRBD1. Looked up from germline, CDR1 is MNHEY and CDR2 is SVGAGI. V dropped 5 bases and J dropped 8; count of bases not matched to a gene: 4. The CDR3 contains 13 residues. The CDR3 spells CASSHRTGDIQYF. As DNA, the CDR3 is TGTGCCAGCAGTCACCGGACAGGGGACATTCAGTACTTC.

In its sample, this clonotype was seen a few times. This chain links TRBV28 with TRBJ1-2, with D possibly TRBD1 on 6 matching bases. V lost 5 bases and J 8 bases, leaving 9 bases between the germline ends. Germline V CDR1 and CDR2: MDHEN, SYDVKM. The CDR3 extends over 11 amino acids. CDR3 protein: CASSQGHGYTF. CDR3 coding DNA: TGTGCCAGCAGTCAGGGACACGGCTACACCTTC.

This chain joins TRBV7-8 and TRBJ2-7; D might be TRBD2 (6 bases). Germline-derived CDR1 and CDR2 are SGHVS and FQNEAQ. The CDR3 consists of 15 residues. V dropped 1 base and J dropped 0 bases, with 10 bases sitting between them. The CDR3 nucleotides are TGTGCCAGCAGCTTAGGGGGACTCTACTCCTACGAGCAGTACTTC. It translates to CASSLGGLYSYEQYF. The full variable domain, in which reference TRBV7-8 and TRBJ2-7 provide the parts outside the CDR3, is GAGVSQSPRYKVAKRGQDVALRCDPISGHVSLFWYQQALGQGPEFLTYFQNEAQLDKSGLPSDRFFAERPEGSVSTLKIQRTQQEDSAVYLCASSLGGLYSYEQYFGPGTRLTVT.

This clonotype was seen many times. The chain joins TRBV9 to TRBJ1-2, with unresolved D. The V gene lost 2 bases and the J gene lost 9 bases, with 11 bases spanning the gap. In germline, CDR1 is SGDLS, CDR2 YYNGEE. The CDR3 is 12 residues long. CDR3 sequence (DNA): TGTGCCAGCAGCGTTGCCGGACGGAGCTACACCTTC. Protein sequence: CASSVAGRSYTF.